This TCR beta chain is drawn from a study of T cells in Graves' hyperthyroidism and ophthalmopathy. This CDR3 comprises 15 residues. V gave up 5 bases and J gave up 3 bases; unmatched junction bases: 6. Germline assignment: CDR1 MGHRA and CDR2 YSYEKL. This clonotype turned up a few times. The CDR3 regions of TCR beta were amplified from RNA transcripts. First-round RT-PCR of the TCR CDR3 relied on the HTBI primer set. TCRdb recomputed calls from the multiplex PCR reads with MiXCR, one row per CDR3 protein. The sample carries 640,000 or so distinct CDR3 sequences, approximately 15% recorded once. V and J are TRBV4-1 and TRBJ2-2; 7 bases agree with TRBD1. The TCR comes from a woman aged 18-35 years with Graves' ophthalmopathy. The sample comprised blood. This chain's CDR3 is CASSSRTGDTGELFF. The DNA of the CDR3 is TGCGCCAGCAGCTCCCGGACAGGAGACACCGGGGAGCTGTTTTTT.